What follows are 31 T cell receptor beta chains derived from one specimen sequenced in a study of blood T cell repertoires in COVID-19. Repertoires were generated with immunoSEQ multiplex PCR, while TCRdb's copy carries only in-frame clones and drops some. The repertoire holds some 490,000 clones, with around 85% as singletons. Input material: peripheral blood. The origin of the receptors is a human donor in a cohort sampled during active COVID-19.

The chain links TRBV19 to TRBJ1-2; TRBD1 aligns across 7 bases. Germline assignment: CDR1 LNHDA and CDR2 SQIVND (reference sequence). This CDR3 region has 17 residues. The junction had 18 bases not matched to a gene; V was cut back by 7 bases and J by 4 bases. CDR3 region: CASTLQGIKSSTYGYTF. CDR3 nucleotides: TGTGCCAGTACCCTACAGGGGATCAAAAGTTCCACCTATGGCTACACCTTC.

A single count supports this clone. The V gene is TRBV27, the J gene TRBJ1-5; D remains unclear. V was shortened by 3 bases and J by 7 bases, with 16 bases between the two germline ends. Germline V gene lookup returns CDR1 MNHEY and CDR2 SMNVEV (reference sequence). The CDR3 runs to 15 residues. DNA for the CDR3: TGTGCCAGCAGTTTTGACAACGGAGCGGGCCAGCCCCAGCATTTT. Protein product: CASSFDNGAGQPQHF.

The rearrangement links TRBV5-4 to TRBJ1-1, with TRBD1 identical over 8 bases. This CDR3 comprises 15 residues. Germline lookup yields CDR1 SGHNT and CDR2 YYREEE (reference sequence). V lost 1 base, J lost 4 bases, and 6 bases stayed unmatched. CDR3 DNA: TGTGCCAGCAGCTTGAGGGCAGGGGGCTTCACTGAAGCTTTCTTT. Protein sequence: CASSLRAGGFTEAFF.

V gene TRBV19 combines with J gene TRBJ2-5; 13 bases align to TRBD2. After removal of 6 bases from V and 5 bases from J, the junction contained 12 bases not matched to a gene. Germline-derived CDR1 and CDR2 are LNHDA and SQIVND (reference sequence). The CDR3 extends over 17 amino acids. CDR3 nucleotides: TGTGCCAGTAGCCTTCTTCTGACTAGCGGGAGGAACGAGACCCAGTACTTC. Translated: CASSLLLTSGRNETQYF.

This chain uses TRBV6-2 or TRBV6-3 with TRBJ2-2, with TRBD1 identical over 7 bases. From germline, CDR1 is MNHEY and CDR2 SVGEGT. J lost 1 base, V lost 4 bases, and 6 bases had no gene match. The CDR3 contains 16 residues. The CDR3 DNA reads TGTGCCAGCAGTTTTCCGGGACAGATGAACACCGGGGAGCTGTTTTTT. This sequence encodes CASSFPGQMNTGELFF.

For the CDR3, the DNA is TGCGCCAGCAGCCAACCTGGACAGGGGGCCGGAACTAATGAAAAACTGTTTTTT. Its protein is CASSQPGQGAGTNEKLFF. The chain has TRBV4-1 and TRBJ1-4, with 11 nucleotides matching TRBD1. Germline V gives CDR1 MGHRA, CDR2 YSYEKL. The CDR3 totals 18 residues. The trim removed 2 bases at V and 1 base at J, leaving 6 bases unmatched.

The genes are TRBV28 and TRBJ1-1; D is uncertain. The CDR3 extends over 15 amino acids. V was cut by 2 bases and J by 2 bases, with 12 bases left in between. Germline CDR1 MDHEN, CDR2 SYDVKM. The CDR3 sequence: CASSLGGSLNTEAFF. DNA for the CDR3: TGTGCCAGCAGTTTAGGAGGGTCCCTTAACACTGAAGCTTTCTTT.

This CDR3 reads CASSPTPAGTGLHEQFF. The DNA of the CDR3 is TGTGCCAGCAGCCCGACCCCGGCTGGGACAGGGCTTCATGAGCAGTTCTTC. The chain has TRBV5-6 and TRBJ2-1; 9 bases fit TRBD1. CDR1 is SGHDT and CDR2 is YYEEEE in the germline V gene. The trim removed 4 bases at V and 8 bases at J, leaving 16 bases unmatched. The CDR3 is made up of 17 amino acids.

CDR3 residues: CASRMTGTNTEAFF. The CDR3 nucleotides read TGTGCCAGCAGAATGACAGGCACGAACACTGAAGCTTTCTTT. The rearrangement links TRBV7-2 to TRBJ1-1; the D gene is possibly TRBD1 (6 bases). V lost 6 bases to trimming and J lost 1 base, with 12 bases between them. Per germline, CDR1 SGHTA and CDR2 FQGNSA. CDR3 size: 14 residues.

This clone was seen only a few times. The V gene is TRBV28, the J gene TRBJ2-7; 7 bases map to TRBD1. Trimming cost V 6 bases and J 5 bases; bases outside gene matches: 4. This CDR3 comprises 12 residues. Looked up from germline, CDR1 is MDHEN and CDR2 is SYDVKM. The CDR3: CASRQGRDEQYF. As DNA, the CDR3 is TGTGCCAGCAGACAGGGGCGCGACGAGCAGTACTTC.

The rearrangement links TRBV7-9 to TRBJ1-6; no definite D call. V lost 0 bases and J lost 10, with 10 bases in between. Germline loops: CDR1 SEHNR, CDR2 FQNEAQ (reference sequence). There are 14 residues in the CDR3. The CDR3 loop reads CASSLAGSGSPLHF. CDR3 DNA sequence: TGTGCCAGCAGCTTAGCGGGCAGTGGGTCACCCCTCCACTTT.

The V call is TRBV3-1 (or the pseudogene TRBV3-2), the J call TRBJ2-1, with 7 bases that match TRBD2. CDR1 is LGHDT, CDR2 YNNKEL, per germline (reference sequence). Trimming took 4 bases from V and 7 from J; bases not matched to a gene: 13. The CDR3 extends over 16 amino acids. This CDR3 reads CASSREWRERGNEQFF. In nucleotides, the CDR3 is TGTGCCAGCAGCCGAGAATGGCGGGAGCGAGGAAATGAGCAGTTCTTC.

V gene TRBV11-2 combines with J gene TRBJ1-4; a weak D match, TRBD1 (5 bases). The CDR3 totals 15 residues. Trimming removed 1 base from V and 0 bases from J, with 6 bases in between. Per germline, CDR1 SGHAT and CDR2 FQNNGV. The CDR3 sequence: CASSLGGPTNEKLFF. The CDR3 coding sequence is TGTGCCAGCAGCTTAGGGGGCCCAACTAATGAAAAACTGTTTTTT.

The CDR3 DNA reads as TGTGCCAGCAGCCAATTTATGGGGGACAGGGTAACTAACTATGGCTACACCTTC. Translating it yields CASSQFMGDRVTNYGYTF. This chain uses TRBV3-1 (or the pseudogene TRBV3-2) with TRBJ1-2; 9 positions match TRBD1. CDR3 length: 18 amino acids. V was clipped by 2 bases and J by 0 bases; unmatched bases: 10. Germline CDR1 is LGHDT and CDR2 is YNNKEL (reference sequence).

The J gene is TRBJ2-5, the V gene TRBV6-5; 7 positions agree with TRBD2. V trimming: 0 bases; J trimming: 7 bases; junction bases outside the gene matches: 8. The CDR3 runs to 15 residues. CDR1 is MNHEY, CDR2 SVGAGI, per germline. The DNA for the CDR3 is TGTGCCAGCAGTTACTCCTCCGGGACTACGGGGACCCAGTACTTC. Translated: CASSYSSGTTGTQYF.

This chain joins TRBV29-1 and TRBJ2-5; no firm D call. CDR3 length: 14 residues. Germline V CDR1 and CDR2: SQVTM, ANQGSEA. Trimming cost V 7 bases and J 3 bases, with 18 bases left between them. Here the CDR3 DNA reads TGCAGCGCCTACTCAGCGATTTTAGAAGAGACCCAGTACTTC. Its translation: CSAYSAILEETQYF.

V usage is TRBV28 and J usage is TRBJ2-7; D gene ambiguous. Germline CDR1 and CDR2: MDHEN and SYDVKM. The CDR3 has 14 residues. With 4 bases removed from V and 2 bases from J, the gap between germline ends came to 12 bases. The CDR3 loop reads CASSSAGYPYEQYF. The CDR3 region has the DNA TGTGCCAGCAGTTCAGCAGGCTACCCCTACGAGCAGTACTTC.

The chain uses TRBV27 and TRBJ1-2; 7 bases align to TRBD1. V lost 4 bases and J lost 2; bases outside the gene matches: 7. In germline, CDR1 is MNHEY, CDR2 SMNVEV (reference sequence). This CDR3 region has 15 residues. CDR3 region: CASSSSVTGNYGYTF. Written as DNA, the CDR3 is TGTGCCAGCAGTTCCTCCGTGACAGGGAACTATGGCTACACCTTC.

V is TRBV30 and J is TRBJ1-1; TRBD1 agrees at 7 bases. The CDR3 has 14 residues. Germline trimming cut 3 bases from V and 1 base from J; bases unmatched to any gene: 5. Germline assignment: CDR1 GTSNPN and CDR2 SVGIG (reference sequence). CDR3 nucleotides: TGTGCCTGGAGAGGGGGCTGGGGGAACACTGAAGCTTTCTTT. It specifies CAWRGGWGNTEAFF.

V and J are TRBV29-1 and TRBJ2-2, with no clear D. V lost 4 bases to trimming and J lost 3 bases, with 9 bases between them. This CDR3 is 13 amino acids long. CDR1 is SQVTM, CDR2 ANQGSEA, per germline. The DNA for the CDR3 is TGCAGCGTTGGTGGTAGATACACCGGGGAGCTGTTTTTT. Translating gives CSVGGRYTGELFF.

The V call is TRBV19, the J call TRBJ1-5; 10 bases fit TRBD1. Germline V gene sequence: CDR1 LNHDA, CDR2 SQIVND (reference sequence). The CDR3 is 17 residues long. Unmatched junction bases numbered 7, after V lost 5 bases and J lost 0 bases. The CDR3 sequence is CASSGGTGEPSNQPQHF. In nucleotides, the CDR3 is TGTGCCAGTAGTGGAGGGACAGGGGAGCCTAGCAATCAGCCCCAGCATTTT.

CDR3 DNA sequence: TGTGCCAGCAGCCAAGGACTAGCGAGCTACGAGCAGTACTTC. It codes for CASSQGLASYEQYF. The chain couples TRBV4-2 to TRBJ2-7, with 8 bases identical to TRBD2. The CDR3 extends over 14 amino acids. V lost 1 base and J lost 3; bases outside the gene matches: 2. The V gene's germline CDR1 is LGHNA and CDR2 YNFKEQ.

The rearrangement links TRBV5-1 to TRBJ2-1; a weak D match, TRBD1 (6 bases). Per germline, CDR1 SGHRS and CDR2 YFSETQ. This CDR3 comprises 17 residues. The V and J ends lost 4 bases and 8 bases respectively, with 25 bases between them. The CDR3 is CASSRSGQNLLDDEQFF. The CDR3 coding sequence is TGCGCCAGCAGCCGGTCCGGACAGAACCTCCTTGACGATGAGCAGTTCTTC.

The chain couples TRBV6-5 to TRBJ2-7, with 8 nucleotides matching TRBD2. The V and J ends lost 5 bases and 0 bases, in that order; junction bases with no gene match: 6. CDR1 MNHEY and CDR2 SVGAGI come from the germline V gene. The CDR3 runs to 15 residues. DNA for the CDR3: TGTGCCAGCAGTCGTAGCGGGACGAGCTCCTACGAGCAGTACTTC. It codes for CASSRSGTSSYEQYF.

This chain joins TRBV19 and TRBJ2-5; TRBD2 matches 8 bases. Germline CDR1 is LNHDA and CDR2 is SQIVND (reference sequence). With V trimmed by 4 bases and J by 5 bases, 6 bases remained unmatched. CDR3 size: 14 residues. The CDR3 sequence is CASSNREGRETQYF. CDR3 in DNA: TGTGCCAGTAGTAACCGGGAGGGCCGGGAGACCCAGTACTTC. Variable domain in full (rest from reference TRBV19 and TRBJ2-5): DGGITQSPKYLFRKEGQNVTLSCEQNLNHDAMYWYRQDPGQGLRLIYYSQIVNDFQKGDIAEGYSVSREKKESFPLTVTSAQKNPTAFYLCASSNREGRETQYFGPGTRLLVL.

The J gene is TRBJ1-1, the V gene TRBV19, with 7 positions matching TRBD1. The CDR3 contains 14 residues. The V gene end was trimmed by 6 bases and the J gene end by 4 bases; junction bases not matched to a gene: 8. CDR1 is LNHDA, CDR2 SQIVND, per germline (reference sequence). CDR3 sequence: CASSTGEYGTEAFF. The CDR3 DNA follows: TGTGCCAGTAGCACAGGGGAGTATGGCACTGAAGCTTTCTTT.

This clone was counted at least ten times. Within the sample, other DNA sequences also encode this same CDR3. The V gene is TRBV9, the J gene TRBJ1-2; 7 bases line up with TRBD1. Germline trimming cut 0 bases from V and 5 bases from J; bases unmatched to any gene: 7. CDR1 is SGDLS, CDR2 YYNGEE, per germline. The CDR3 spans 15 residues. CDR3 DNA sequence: TGTGCCAGCAGCGTAGGAGGGGGCGAGATTTATGGCTACACCTTC. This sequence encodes CASSVGGGEIYGYTF. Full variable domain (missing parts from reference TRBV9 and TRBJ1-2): DSGVTQTPKHLITATGQRVTLRCSPRSGDLSVYWYQQSLDQGLQFLIQYYNGEERAKGNILERFSAQQFPDLHSELNLSSLELGDSALYFCASSVGGGEIYGYTFGSGTRLTVV.

CDR3 DNA: TGTGCCAGCTCACCACCTATTGGGCACAATGAGCAGTTCTTC. It is translated as CASSPPIGHNEQFF. The chain uses TRBV18 and TRBJ2-1; no reliable D call. This CDR3 has 14 residues. CDR1 is KGHSH, CDR2 LQKENI, per germline. V lost 0 bases, J lost 5 bases, and 8 bases lay in between.

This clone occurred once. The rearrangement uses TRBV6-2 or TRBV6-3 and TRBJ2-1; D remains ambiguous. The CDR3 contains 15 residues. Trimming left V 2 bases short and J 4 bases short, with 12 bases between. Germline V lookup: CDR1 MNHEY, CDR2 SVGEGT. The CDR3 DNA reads TGTGCCAGCAGTTACCTGCAGGTCCTTTACAATGAGCAGTTCTTC. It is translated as CASSYLQVLYNEQFF.

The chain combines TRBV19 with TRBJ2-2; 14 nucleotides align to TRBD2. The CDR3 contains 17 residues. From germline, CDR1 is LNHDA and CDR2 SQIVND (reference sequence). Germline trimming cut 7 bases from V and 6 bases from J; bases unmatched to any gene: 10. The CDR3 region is CASMPTSGRGGAGELFF. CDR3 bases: TGTGCCAGTATGCCGACTAGCGGGAGGGGTGGCGCCGGGGAGCTGTTTTTT.

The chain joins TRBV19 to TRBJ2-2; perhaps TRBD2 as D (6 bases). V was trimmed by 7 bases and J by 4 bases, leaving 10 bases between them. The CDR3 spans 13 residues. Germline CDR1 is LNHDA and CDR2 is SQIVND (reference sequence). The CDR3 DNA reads TGTGCCAGTATAAGGAGGGGCACCGGGGAGCTGTTTTTT. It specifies CASIRRGTGELFF.